The clone carrying this TCR beta chain showed up many times. The CDR3 has 14 amino acids. Trimming at V came to 5 bases and at J to 4 bases, leaving 5 bases not matched to a gene. CDR1 and CDR2 (germline): SGHVS, FQNEAQ. This entry is derived from a study of identical twins. TCRdb re-derived calls from the 5' RACE reads in MiXCR, one entry per CDR3 protein. The sample includes approximately 670,000 distinct CDR3 sequences, over 5% of them seen just once. The gene calls are TRBV7-8 and TRBJ1-3; 7 bases fit TRBD1. Sequenced input: naive T cells sorted from blood. The clonotype originates from a man aged 18 to 30 in good health. CDR3 coding DNA: TGTGCCAGCAGCGTAGGGGACAGAGGAAACACCATATATTTT. It encodes CASSVGDRGNTIYF. Supplemented by reference TRBV7-8 and TRBJ1-3, the full variable domain reads GAGVSQSPRYKVAKRGQDVALRCDPISGHVSLFWYQQALGQGPEFLTYFQNEAQLDKSGLPSDRFFAERPEGSVSTLKIQRTQQEDSAVYLCASSVGDRGNTIYFGEGSWLTVV.